Shown below are 24 T cell receptor beta chains from a single sample sequenced in a study of regulatory T cells in long-lasting Graves disease. Time point described: newly diagnosed GD, antithyroid drugs for less than 3 months. Following extraction of RNA from PBMCs, that RNA was used to make the TCR library. Relying on iRepertoire HTBI primers and Arm-PCR of CDR3 regions, the team built TCR beta libraries. Each CDR3 protein is one row after TCRdb ran MiXCR on the multiplex PCR reads. The sample has about 240,000 distinct CDR3 sequences, roughly 21% seen once; the top ten hold approximately 14%. Sequenced material: peripheral blood mononuclear cells (PBMCs), taken at new diagnosis, from a patient treated with antithyroid drugs. Every receptor here comes from a female donor with Graves disease.

This clonotype was observed at least ten times. The chain has TRBV7-3 and TRBJ2-3, with 10 bases identical to TRBD2. The CDR3 is made up of 14 amino acids. V dropped 3 bases and J dropped 5; count of bases not matched to a gene: 2. The germline V gene has CDR1 SGHTA and CDR2 FQGTGA. Here the CDR3 DNA reads TGTGCCAGCAGCTTCACTAGCGGGGTAGATACGCAGTATTTT. Encoded protein: CASSFTSGVDTQYF.

In regard to this clonotype: Since the CDR3 does not end with the conserved phenylalanine or tryptophan, this likely comes from a read error. The chain links TRBV10-3 to TRBJ2-7, with D possibly TRBD2 on 6 matching bases. The germline V gene encodes CDR1 ENHRY and CDR2 SYGVKD. The CDR3 spans 17 residues. Trimming removed 3 bases at V and 0 bases at J, with 18 bases between. DNA for the CDR3: TGTGCCATCAGTGACGGCGTCTCGGGGGAGAGCTCCTACGAGCAGTACCTC. It is translated as CAISDGVSGESSYEQYL.

This clonotype was seen repeatedly, ten times or more. This chain joins TRBV5-1 and TRBJ2-1, with D unclear. Trimming left V 5 bases short and J 3 bases short, with 9 bases between. The germline V gene encodes CDR1 SGHRS and CDR2 YFSETQ. CDR3 size: 13 residues. The CDR3 sequence is CASRSDHYNEQFF. CDR3 nucleotides: TGCGCCAGCAGATCAGACCACTACAATGAGCAGTTCTTC.

The chain employs TRBV6-2 or TRBV6-3 and TRBJ1-3; D call uncertain. This CDR3 spans 11 amino acids. V lost 7 bases and J 3 bases, leaving 4 bases between the germline ends. CDR1 is MNHEY, CDR2 SVGEGT, per germline. This CDR3 is CASTYGNTIYF. CDR3 bases: TGTGCCAGCACCTATGGAAACACCATATATTTT.

At least ten counts were recorded for this clonotype. The gene calls are TRBV7-2 and TRBJ2-2; the match to TRBD1 covers 7 bases. With V trimmed by 5 bases and J by 3 bases, 21 bases remained unmatched. The CDR3 is 20 amino acids. The germline V gene encodes CDR1 SGHTA and CDR2 FQGNSA. DNA of the CDR3: TGTGCCAGCAGCCAAATGACAGGGCTTGTAGGTGCGGTGGACACCGGGGAGCTGTTTTTT. Protein sequence: CASSQMTGLVGAVDTGELFF.

The chain combines TRBV7-2 with TRBJ1-5, with D tentatively TRBD1 (6 bases). This CDR3 is built from 15 residues. V was pared by 1 base and J by 6 bases, with 13 bases between. Germline V gene sequence: CDR1 SGHTA, CDR2 FQGNSA. CDR3: CASSLEAGAIQPQHF. CDR3 DNA: TGTGCCAGCAGCTTAGAAGCGGGGGCCATTCAGCCCCAGCATTTT.

This clonotype was recorded at least ten times. The CDR3, as DNA: TGTGCTAGTGGCTCAAGCAGGGGGCGCGCCTACGAGCAGTACTTC. Translation gives CASGSSRGRAYEQYF. V is TRBV12-5 and J is TRBJ2-7; the match to TRBD1 covers 8 bases. Per the germline V gene, CDR1 is LGHNT and CDR2 is FRNRAP. The CDR3 sequence is 15 residues long. V shed 6 bases, J shed 2 bases, and the junction held 9 bases outside the gene matches.

This clonotype was detected ten times or more. The rearrangement links TRBV6-5 to TRBJ1-1; TRBD1 is a possible D gene (5 bases). Trimming pared 2 bases from V and 5 bases from J, leaving 9 bases between. The CDR3 has 13 amino acids. Germline CDR1 is MNHEY and CDR2 is SVGAGI. CDR3 amino acids: CASSYGGSTEAFF. The CDR3 nucleotides are TGTGCCAGCAGTTACGGGGGGTCGACTGAAGCTTTCTTT.

Regarding this clonotype: A read error may be the cause here, since a much bigger clone is one base away. CDR3 coding DNA: TGTGCCAGCAGCGTTTCCCCCCGAGGGGGCGCAGATACGCAGTATTTT. This sequence encodes CASSVSPRGGADTQYF. The genes are TRBV9 and TRBJ2-3, with 7 bases identical to TRBD1. CDR1 is SGDLS, CDR2 YYNGEE, per germline. The V gene end was trimmed by 2 bases and the J gene end by 4 bases; junction bases not matched to a gene: 10. This CDR3 is built from 16 residues.

This clonotype was observed many times. In DNA, the CDR3 is TGTGCCACCAGCAGAGGACGGGGTGCAACTAATGAAAAACTGTTTTTT. It codes for CATSRGRGATNEKLFF. The V and J genes are TRBV15 and TRBJ1-4; no definite D call. The CDR3 spans 16 residues. Trimming pared 1 base from V and 0 bases from J, leaving 9 bases between. Germline V gene lookup returns CDR1 LNHNV and CDR2 YYDKDF (reference sequence).

This clonotype showed up just once. The CDR3 sequence: CATSRDSGVGTEAFF. In DNA form, the CDR3 reads TGTGCCACCAGCAGAGATTCGGGGGTGGGCACTGAAGCTTTCTTT. V and J are TRBV15 and TRBJ1-1; tentatively, D is TRBD1 (5 bases). CDR1 is LNHNV, CDR2 YYDKDF, per germline (reference sequence). Trimming removed 0 bases at V and 4 bases at J, with 12 bases between. This CDR3 region has 15 residues.

This clonotype was seen repeatedly, ten times or more. The chain links TRBV5-1 to TRBJ2-1; D might be TRBD2 (6 bases). Trimming pared 2 bases from V and 5 bases from J, leaving 11 bases between. Germline assignment: CDR1 SGHRS and CDR2 YFSETQ. This CDR3 has 14 amino acids. In nucleotides, the CDR3 is TGCGCCAGCAGCTTAGAACTAGCCCACAATGAGCAGTTCTTC. This translates into CASSLELAHNEQFF. The whole variable domain, remainder taken from reference TRBV5-1 and TRBJ2-1, is KAGVTQTPRYLIKTRGQQVTLSCSPISGHRSVSWYQQTPGQGLQFLFEYFSETQRNKGNFPGRFSGRQFSNSRSEMNVSTLELGDSALYLCASSLELAHNEQFFGPGTRLTVL.

This clonotype was recorded many times. V is TRBV10-3 and J is TRBJ2-2; D uncertain. Trimming stripped 6 bases from V and 3 bases from J, with 11 bases between. In germline, CDR1 is ENHRY, CDR2 SYGVKD. This CDR3 contains 14 residues. The CDR3 region is CAIRGRADTGELFF. The CDR3 DNA reads TGTGCCATCAGGGGTCGGGCCGACACCGGGGAGCTGTTTTTT.

Concerning this clonotype itself: Given a far larger clone just one base away, this is likely a sequencing read error. The genes are TRBV16 and TRBJ2-7; TRBD2 agrees at 12 bases. The CDR3 length is 19 residues. The germline V gene encodes CDR1 KGHSY and CDR2 FQNENV. After removal of 5 bases from V and 7 bases from J, the junction contained 21 bases not matched to a gene. The CDR3 coding sequence is TGTGCCAGCAGCTTATCGCGCACTAGCGGGGGGCCCTCCTACAATGAGCAGTACTTC. This sequence encodes CASSLSRTSGGPSYNEQYF.

On this clonotype: A much more abundant neighbour one base away suggests this may be a read error. This chain joins TRBV3-1 and TRBJ1-2; a weak D match, TRBD1 (6 bases). The CDR3 sequence is 12 residues long. Germline-derived CDR1 and CDR2 are LGHDT and YNNKEL (reference sequence). The CDR3 region is CASTQGLVGCTF. The CDR3 region has the DNA TGTGCCAGCACCCAGGGGCTAGTTGGCTGCACCTTC.

At least ten counts were recorded for this clonotype. The rearrangement uses TRBV18 and TRBJ1-5; 10 nucleotides align to TRBD1. CDR1 and CDR2 from the germline V gene are KGHSH and LQKENI. The CDR3 loop spans 14 amino acids. After removal of 5 bases from V and 7 bases from J, the junction contained 5 bases not matched to a gene. The CDR3 DNA sequence: TGTGCCAGCTCATCAGGACAGGGGGACCAGCCCCAGCATTTT. Translating it yields CASSSGQGDQPQHF.

The V call is TRBV4-3, the J call TRBJ2-1; 11 positions agree with TRBD2. The CDR3 sequence is 18 residues long. CDR1 is LGHNA, CDR2 YSLEER, per germline. With V trimmed by 3 bases and J by 0 bases, 7 bases remained unmatched. The CDR3 DNA reads as TGCGCCAGCAGCCAGAGTAGCGGGAGGGTGAGCTCCTACAATGAGCAGTTCTTC. It specifies CASSQSSGRVSSYNEQFF.

As for this clonotype: This likely came from a read error, as a far larger clone is one base away. The genes are TRBV12-3 or TRBV12-4 and TRBJ1-1, with 8 bases identical to TRBD1. Trimming removed 6 bases from V and 4 bases from J; junction bases left unmatched: 13. CDR3 length: 16 residues. The CDR3 nucleotides read TGTGCCAGCAGCCAAGACCAGGACAGGGCGGGCACTGAAGCTTTCTTT. Amino acids: CASSQDQDRAGTEAFF.

For this clonotype: A much larger clone lies a single base off, so this may be a read error. The rearrangement uses TRBV4-1 and TRBJ2-3; D possibly matches TRBD1 or TRBD2 (5 bases each). This CDR3 spans 14 amino acids. Germline CDR1 MGHRA, CDR2 YSYEKL. CDR3 protein: CASIQEGGHDTQYF. In DNA, the CDR3 is TGCGCCAGCATCCAAGAGGGTGGACACGATACGCAGTATTTT.

This clonotype was recorded many times. The chain recombines TRBV7-9 with TRBJ2-5; D is unclear. This CDR3 contains 12 residues. The germline V gene has CDR1 SEHNR and CDR2 FQNEAQ (reference sequence). Trimming took off 2 bases at V and 4 bases at J, with 5 bases between the two ends. CDR3 coding DNA: TGTGCCAGCAGCTTACTGACAGAGACCCAGTACTTC. Its translation is CASSLLTETQYF.

This clonotype occurred many times. V is TRBV7-2 and J is TRBJ1-2, with 10 bases aligning to TRBD1. CDR1 and CDR2 (germline): SGHTA, FQGNSA. V shed 6 bases, J shed 4 bases, and the junction held 8 bases outside the gene matches. CDR3 size: 15 residues. The CDR3 DNA reads TGTGCCAGCAGTTCCGGGACAGGGGAGTTCTATGGCTACACCTTC. It yields the protein CASSSGTGEFYGYTF.

V is TRBV19 and J is TRBJ2-7; TRBD1 agrees at 7 bases. V lost 5 bases, J lost 2 bases, and 9 bases stayed unmatched. CDR1 is LNHDA, CDR2 SQIVND, per germline (reference sequence). The CDR3 is 15 amino acids. The CDR3 sequence is CASSRSGTDTYEQYF. In DNA form, the CDR3 reads TGTGCCAGTAGTCGTTCCGGGACAGACACCTACGAGCAGTACTTC.

This clonotype was picked up many times. This rearrangement joins TRBV4-1 to TRBJ2-2, with no clear D. The CDR3 runs 15 residues. Germline values: CDR1 MGHRA, CDR2 YSYEKL. V lost 1 base, J lost 6 bases, and 12 bases lay in between. The chain's CDR3 is CASSQVVQDSGELFF. The CDR3 DNA is TGCGCCAGCAGCCAAGTGGTTCAGGATTCCGGGGAGCTGTTTTTT.

V usage is TRBV19 and J usage is TRBJ2-1; D is undetermined. The V end lost 7 bases, the J end lost 9 bases, and 19 bases lay between the germline ends. CDR1 is LNHDA and CDR2 is SQIVND in the germline V gene (reference sequence). CDR3 length equals 14 residues. The CDR3 region has the DNA TGTGCCAGTACCCCTCGGGCAGGCTCGGGTGAGCAGTTCTTC. Translation: CASTPRAGSGEQFF.